The present TCR beta chain was sequenced within a study of identifying expanded T cells in peripheral blood. Study-wide results and limits: Over about two and four weeks, about 15 and 18 clones changed, versus approximately 1.1 between replicates.

During the collection period, no donor immune events like infections were recorded. The table came from immunoSEQ multiplex PCR; TCRdb's copy has only in-frame clones and leaves some out. Of some 97,000 clones listed, about 90% were seen once; the top ten hold just over 5.5%. Concerning this clone itself: Its antigen is undetermined.

CDR1 and CDR2 from the germline V gene are SGHRS and YFSETQ. V gave up 0 bases and J gave up 2 bases; unmatched junction bases: 4. The length of the CDR3 is 15 residues. The clonotype comes from a person aged 18 to 70 in good health. The V call is TRBV5-1, the J call TRBJ2-7; the match to TRBD1 covers 8 bases. Sample: blood. DNA of the CDR3: TGCGCCAGCAGCTTGGTCTCAGGGGGCGCCTACGAGCAGTACTTC. Protein sequence: CASSLVSGGAYEQYF.